Detailed here is one T cell receptor (beta chain). Its specificity is unknown. Samples came from axillary lymph nodes draining the breast cancer. From the multiplex PCR reads, TCRdb called clonotypes with MiXCR, one entry per CDR3 protein. The sample carries fewer than 250,000 distinct CDR3 sequences, roughly 32% recorded once. The CDR3 sequence is 14 residues long. V gave up 3 bases and J gave up 9 bases, with 12 bases separating them. Germline loops: CDR1 SGHTA, CDR2 FQGNSA. The sample is drawn from a study of breast tumors, draining lymph nodes, adjacent tissues. Overall study findings and caveats: That most tumor T cells come from lymph nodes remained unproven. Compared with lymph nodes, tumors were less diverse; compared with nontumor tissue, more. Luminal-like breast cancer showed significantly greater tumor-nontumor repertoire similarity than basal-like breast cancer did.

Material: axillary lymph node tissue. The V gene is TRBV7-2, the J gene TRBJ1-6; D might be TRBD1 (5 bases). The sequence came from a female donor with breast cancer. Some clones in this sample may be carry-over from other donors' samples. CDR3 bases: TGTGCCAGCAGCTTCGGTGGGGCTGGTTCACCCCTCCACTTT. This translates into CASSFGGAGSPLHF.